This T cell receptor beta chain came from a study of T cell responses to AZD1222 COVID-19 vaccine. Study outcomes and limitations: In all cases, repertoires were sampled only after the peak T cell response. Baseline seropositivity characterized only a handful of AZD1222 recipients.

The data were produced by immunoSEQ multiplex PCR, yet TCRdb's version contains in-frame clones alone and is incomplete. The data contain some 96,000 clones, approximately 87% of them singletons. Regarding this clone: The antigen remains undetermined.

Trimming pared 0 bases from V and 4 bases from J, leaving 16 bases between. The germline V gene encodes CDR1 SGDLS and CDR2 YYNGEE. This CDR3 has 16 amino acids. The sample here was peripheral blood, taken on day 0 of AZD1222 vaccination. This chain connects TRBV9 to TRBJ1-2, with D unresolved. This clonotype was sampled from an adult in good health. This chain's CDR3 is CASSVARSGEFYGYTF. The CDR3 DNA reads TGTGCCAGCAGCGTAGCCCGAAGTGGGGAATTCTATGGCTACACCTTC.